Each of the 32 T cell receptor beta chains below was sequenced from the same sample in a study of tumor and adjacent non-tumor tissue in lung cancer. Three rounds of nested PCR, following a modified ARM-PCR protocol, produced the TCRbeta library. TCRdb recomputed calls from the multiplex PCR reads with MiXCR, one row per CDR3 protein. The data contain about 48,000 distinct CDR3 sequences, 60% to 65% of them singletons. RNA was extracted from bulk tissue without any cell sorting. Distant lung tissue was collected more than 3 cm away from the tumor edge. The specimen sequenced was distant non-tumor lung tissue. These receptors all stem from an older woman with non-small cell lung cancer.

This clonotype has more than one count but fewer than ten. This sequence joins TRBV20-1 and TRBJ2-7; unclear D gene. The CDR3 sequence is 15 residues long. Per germline, CDR1 DFQATT and CDR2 SNEGSKA (reference sequence). With 5 bases removed from V and 2 bases from J, the gap between germline ends came to 19 bases. CDR3 DNA: TGCAGTGCTCCTCCAACCAGTGGAGCCGCCTACGAGCAGTACTTC. This codes for CSAPPTSGAAYEQYF.

This clonotype was counted at least ten times. The chain carries TRBV5-1 and TRBJ2-2, with D perhaps TRBD2 (6 bases). CDR3 length equals 16 residues. Germline-derived CDR1 and CDR2 are SGHRS and YFSETQ. V was cut by 0 bases and J by 0 bases, with 9 bases left in between. CDR3 bases: TGCGCCAGCAGCTTGGATAGCGGCGCGAACACCGGGGAGCTGTTTTTT. Its protein is CASSLDSGANTGELFF.

Worth noting for this clonotype: One end of the junction is discordant with germline, which a read error may explain. The chain is built from TRBV4-1 and TRBJ2-7; D not certain. Per the germline V gene, CDR1 is MGHRA and CDR2 is YSYEKL. This CDR3 spans 15 amino acids. This CDR3 is CASNQEALQTYEQNF. CDR3 DNA: TGCGCCAGCAACCAAGAGGCTTTACAAACCTACGAGCAGAACTTC.

On this clonotype: This may arise from a read error, as a much more abundant clone is one base away. This chain connects TRBV28 to TRBJ2-6; D might be TRBD2 (5 bases). V was cut by 10 bases and J by 2 bases, with 15 bases left in between. Germline V lookup: CDR1 MDHEN, CDR2 SYDVKM. The CDR3 length is 15 residues. This chain's CDR3 is CATLDTGTGANVLTF. As DNA, the CDR3 is TGTGCCACCCTCGACACGGGGACTGGGGCCAACGTCCTGACTTTC.

This clonotype showed up just a few times. This could be a read error, since a much larger clone is one nucleotide away. Here the CDR3 omits its conserved ending phenylalanine or tryptophan, so a read error is the likely source. The DNA is left out, because the CDR3 cannot be placed on it with certainty; the CDR3 is given as TCRdb lists it. This chain connects TRBV5-6 to TRBJ2-1; the table's D gene call, TRBD1, was not cross checked with the DNA. Looked up from germline, CDR1 is SGHDT and CDR2 is YYEEEE. The CDR3 is 12 residues long, counting both termini. The CDR3 sequence is CASSSLPGPGFL.

On this clonotype itself: A single base separates this from a much larger clone, so it may be a read error. V is TRBV10-3 and J is TRBJ2-7; D unclear. Germline values: CDR1 ENHRY, CDR2 SYGVKD. The CDR3 totals 14 residues. The V and J ends lost 2 bases and 3 bases respectively, with 11 bases between them. This chain's CDR3 is CAISETRSVYEQYF. In DNA, the CDR3 is TGTGCCATCAGTGAGACGCGGTCAGTCTACGAGCAGTACTTC.

This clonotype showed up just once. The V gene is TRBV5-6, the J gene TRBJ1-1; no reliable D call. The CDR3 consists of 15 residues. Between the trimmed V and J ends, which lost 7 bases and 6 bases, there was a span of 22 bases. CDR1 and CDR2 (germline): SGHDT, YYEEEE. CDR3 sequence (DNA): TGTGCCAGCGCCAATAACCCCCATATGCGGTCTGAAGCTTTCTTT. It codes for CASANNPHMRSEAFF.

In this sample, this clonotype turned up many times. The V call is TRBV5-6, the J call TRBJ2-1, with TRBD2 matching over 9 bases. CDR1 SGHDT and CDR2 YYEEEE come from the germline V gene. The CDR3 spans 16 residues. V was pared by 1 base and J by 6 bases, with 8 bases of the junction left unmatched. The CDR3 nucleotides read TGTGCCAGCAGCTTGCGTCTTAGCGGGAGAGGCAATGAGCAGTTCTTC. It codes for CASSLRLSGRGNEQFF.

On this clonotype itself: This CDR3 is missing its conserved last phenylalanine or tryptophan, likely due to a read error. The limits of the CDR3 on the DNA are not certain, so only TCRdb's listed CDR3 is given. The chain is built from TRBV7-9 and TRBJ2-7. Per germline, CDR1 SEHNR and CDR2 FQNEAQ (reference sequence). The CDR3 numbers 14 amino acids, ends counted. This CDR3 is CASSSTLRFHEQYL.

The rearrangement links TRBV7-9 to TRBJ2-7, with D unresolved. The CDR3 is 13 residues long. Deletions cut 3 bases from V and 3 bases from J, with 9 bases between. Germline V gene lookup returns CDR1 SEHNR and CDR2 FQNEAQ (reference sequence). The DNA of the CDR3 is TGTGCCAGCAGCTTCCCAAGGAGCTACGAGCAGTACTTC. Translating gives CASSFPRSYEQYF.

This chain uses TRBV9 with TRBJ2-2; TRBD2 aligns across 8 bases. V lost 0 bases to trimming and J lost 4 bases; unmatched junction nucleotides: 2. The germline V gene encodes CDR1 SGDLS and CDR2 YYNGEE. This CDR3 is 15 amino acids long. CDR3: CASSVVAGGTGELFF. The CDR3, as DNA: TGTGCCAGCAGCGTAGTGGCGGGAGGCACCGGGGAGCTGTTTTTT.

The rearrangement uses TRBV5-1 and TRBJ2-5, with 10 bases lining up with TRBD2. Per germline, CDR1 SGHRS and CDR2 YFSETQ. CDR3 length: 15 amino acids. V dropped 5 bases and J dropped 7; count of bases not matched to a gene: 11. The CDR3 nucleotides read TGCGCCAGCAGTCCCCATAGCGGGAGGACAGTGACCCAGTACTTC. Translated, it gives CASSPHSGRTVTQYF.

This clonotype was counted ten times or more. The chain recombines TRBV20-1 with TRBJ2-5; 8 positions agree with TRBD2. Germline loops: CDR1 DFQATT, CDR2 SNEGSKA (reference sequence). The junction had 8 bases not matched to a gene; V was cut back by 0 bases and J by 5 bases. The CDR3 has 15 amino acids. The CDR3 spells CSARDAGLESETQYF. CDR3 sequence (DNA): TGCAGTGCTAGAGACGCGGGACTAGAGTCTGAGACCCAGTACTTC.

Remarks on this clonotype: The conserved phenylalanine or tryptophan is not found at the CDR3 terminus, so this likely reflects a read error. The chain joins TRBV11-1 to TRBJ1-1; TRBD1 might be the D (6 bases). This CDR3 is built from 14 residues. From germline, CDR1 is SGHAT and CDR2 FQDESV (reference sequence). Here the CDR3 reads CASSLQGQNTGAFL. In DNA form, the CDR3 reads TGTGCCAGCAGCTTACAAGGACAGAACACTGGAGCTTTCTTA.

This clonotype showed up many times. The chain carries TRBV6-1 and TRBJ1-1; possible D gene TRBD1, 5 bases. The V end was cut by 7 bases, the J end by 11 bases, with 14 bases between. In germline, CDR1 is MNHNS, CDR2 SASEGT. The length of the CDR3 is 11 residues. The CDR3 DNA is TGTGCCAGCACCTTCGAGGGGTTGGCTTTCTTT. Translated: CASTFEGLAFF.

The chain has TRBV7-9 and TRBJ1-2; unclear D gene. This CDR3 is built from 14 residues. V was cut by 5 bases and J by 6 bases, with 16 bases left in between. Germline V gene lookup returns CDR1 SEHNR and CDR2 FQNEAQ (reference sequence). The CDR3 protein is CASSLDIIPHGYTF. As DNA, the CDR3 is TGTGCCAGCAGCCTTGACATAATACCTCATGGCTACACCTTC.

This clonotype has just one count. The rearrangement uses TRBV16 and TRBJ2-7; unclear D gene. The CDR3 has 13 amino acids. CDR1 and CDR2 from the germline V gene are KGHSY and FQNENV. In DNA form, the CDR3 reads TGTACCTGCAGCCAATTGCGAATATACGAGCAGTACTTC. Protein: CTCSQLRIYEQYF.

Remarks on this clonotype: Just one base apart from a much larger clone, this may be a read error. The gene calls are TRBV28 and TRBJ2-6, with D perhaps TRBD2 (6 bases). Germline-derived CDR1 and CDR2 are MDHEN and SYDVKM. CDR3 size: 15 residues. CDR3 region: CATLNTGTGANVLAF. The CDR3, as DNA: TGTGCCACCCTCAACACGGGGACTGGGGCCAACGTCCTGGCTTTC. Full variable domain (remainder filled in from reference TRBV28 and TRBJ2-6): DVKVTQSSRYLVKRTGEKVFLECVQDMDHENMFWYRQDPGLGLRLIYFSYDVKMKEKGDIPEGYSVSREKKERFSLILESASTNQTSMYLCATLNTGTGANVLAFGAGSRLTVL.

In regard to this clonotype: A read error may explain this, as a much larger clone is one base away. V is TRBV7-9 and J is TRBJ2-5, with D possibly being TRBD2 (6 bases). V was shortened by 1 base and J by 3 bases, with 12 bases between the two germline ends. The CDR3 spans 15 residues. The germline V gene has CDR1 SEHNR and CDR2 FQNEAQ (reference sequence). The CDR3 DNA is TGTGCCAGCAGCTTAGGGACTAACGGAAAAGAGACCCAGTACTTC. Residues: CASSLGTNGKETQYF.

This chain uses TRBV6-2 or TRBV6-3 with TRBJ1-3, with D possibly matching TRBD1 (5 bases). CDR3 size: 16 residues. In germline, CDR1 is MNHEY, CDR2 SVGEGT. V lost 7 bases and J 1 base, leaving 17 bases between the germline ends. The CDR3 DNA reads TGTGCCAGCAACGATGCAGGGCCAGTTTCTGGAAACACCATATATTTT. It specifies CASNDAGPVSGNTIYF.

The chain couples TRBV28 to TRBJ2-7; a possible D gene is TRBD1 (6 bases). The germline V gene encodes CDR1 MDHEN and CDR2 SYDVKM. The V and J ends lost 2 bases and 4 bases respectively, with 15 bases between them. This CDR3 is built from 15 residues. The CDR3 nucleotides are TGTGCCAGCAGTTTAAGGGCGGACAGTTTTTACGAGCAGTACTTC. Its translation is CASSLRADSFYEQYF.

As to this clonotype: At one end, the junction sequence differs from germline, possibly due to a read error. This sequence joins TRBV12-3 or TRBV12-4 and TRBJ2-5; D is unresolved. CDR3 length equals 11 residues. CDR3: CDSCHQETQHF. CDR3 nucleotide sequence: TGTGACAGCTGTCACCAAGAGACCCAGCACTTC.

This clonotype was seen a few times. A much more abundant neighbour one base away suggests this may be a read error. This CDR3 reads CASSSSLGGRFF. CDR3 in DNA: TGTGCCAGCAGCTCGTCATTGGGTGGTCGGTTCTTC. This chain uses TRBV5-5 with TRBJ2-1; no definite D call. The CDR3 extends over 12 amino acids. Trimming took 3 bases from V and 15 from J, leaving 16 bases between them. Germline-derived CDR1 and CDR2 are SGHKS and YYEKEE (reference sequence).

This clonotype was detected a few times. A much larger clone lies one base from this, so it may be a read error. The CDR3 is CSVRDIGTGVEQYF. As DNA, the CDR3 is TGCAGTGTTAGAGATATCGGGACGGGAGTCGAGCAGTACTTC. V usage is TRBV20-1 and J usage is TRBJ2-7; a possible D gene is TRBD2 (6 bases). This CDR3 has 14 amino acids. CDR1 and CDR2 (germline): DFQATT, SNEGSKA (reference sequence).

With respect to this clonotype: No conserved phenylalanine or tryptophan is present at the end of the CDR3, so a read error is the likely explanation. This chain joins TRBV6-5 and TRBJ2-3, with D tentatively TRBD1 or TRBD2 (5 bases each). V lost 4 bases and J 2 bases, leaving 13 bases between the germline ends. The CDR3 loop spans 15 amino acids. Germline assignment: CDR1 MNHEY and CDR2 SVGAGI. The CDR3 sequence is CASSSGRENTDTQYL. The CDR3 DNA reads TGTGCCAGCAGTTCGGGGCGTGAGAACACAGATACGCAGTATCTT.

This clonotype was found a few times. This chain uses TRBV5-1 with TRBJ2-7, with 9 bases that match TRBD2. J gave up 2 bases and V 4 bases, and 7 bases lay outside the gene matches. There are 15 residues in the CDR3. The V gene's germline CDR1 is SGHRS and CDR2 YFSETQ. Here the CDR3 reads CASSISGSTPYEQYF. The CDR3 DNA follows: TGCGCCAGCAGCATTAGCGGGAGTACCCCCTACGAGCAGTACTTC. The full variable domain, rest sourced from reference TRBV5-1 and TRBJ2-7, is KAGVTQTPRYLIKTRGQQVTLSCSPISGHRSVSWYQQTPGQGLQFLFEYFSETQRNKGNFPGRFSGRQFSNSRSEMNVSTLELGDSALYLCASSISGSTPYEQYFGPGTRLTVT.

Worth noting for this clonotype: An end of the junction does not agree with germline; a read error may underlie this. The gene calls are TRBV5-1 and TRBJ2-3; TRBD2 matches at 7 bases. The CDR3 contains 16 residues. Germline V CDR1 and CDR2: SGHRS, YFSETQ. This CDR3 is CASRLGSGTNGSTQYF. The DNA for the CDR3 is TGCGCCAGCAGGTTGGGATCCGGGACTAACGGGAGTACGCAGTATTTT. Full variable domain (outside the CDR3, taken from reference TRBV5-1 and TRBJ2-3): KAGVTQTPRYLIKTRGQQVTLSCSPISGHRSVSWYQQTPGQGLQFLFEYFSETQRNKGNFPGRFSGRQFSNSRSEMNVSTLELGDSALYLCASRLGSGTNGSTQYFGPGTRLTVL.

About this clonotype itself: Without the conserved terminal phenylalanine or tryptophan, this CDR3 likely stems from a read error. The chain is built from TRBV28 and TRBJ2-7, with D hard to call. V was pared by 5 bases and J by 4 bases, with 15 bases between. Germline V gene lookup returns CDR1 MDHEN and CDR2 SYDVKM. This CDR3 comprises 14 residues. For the CDR3, the DNA is TGTGCCAGCAGTGACTGGAACAGTGGTTACGAGCAGTACTAC. Translation gives CASSDWNSGYEQYY.

Details on this clonotype: Given the absence of the conserved phenylalanine or tryptophan at the CDR3 end, a read error is likely. The gene calls are TRBV12-3 or TRBV12-4 and TRBJ2-1; D not resolved. The CDR3 length is 11 residues. CDR3 DNA sequence: TGTGCCACCAGTGTACGTGGAGAGCAGTTCTTA. Amino acid sequence: CATSVRGEQFL.

A word on this clonotype: This may be a read error: a much more frequent sequence differs by one nucleotide. The chain links TRBV28 to TRBJ2-5; TRBD1 might be the D (6 bases). CDR1 and CDR2 (germline): MDHEN, SYDVKM. Trimming left V 4 bases short and J 0 bases short, with 12 bases between. The CDR3 loop spans 15 amino acids. CDR3 sequence reads: CASSCGQNYQETQYF. Here the CDR3 DNA reads TGTGCCAGCAGTTGCGGACAGAACTACCAAGAGACCCAGTACTTC.

Comments on this clonotype: A much larger clone is a single base away; this may be a read error. The chain is built from TRBV12-3 or TRBV12-4 and TRBJ1-1; D gene ambiguous. V was clipped by 9 bases and J by 3 bases, with 29 bases between them. CDR3 length: 18 residues. The CDR3: CARRRVGVEWVTDTEAFF. In DNA, the CDR3 is TGTGCCAGGAGGCGAGTCGGTGTCGAGTGGGTTACTGACACTGAAGCTTTCTTT.

For this clonotype: A read error is likely, as this CDR3 ends without the conserved phenylalanine or tryptophan. The gene calls are TRBV11-3 and TRBJ2-3; no reliable D call. This CDR3 region has 14 residues. Germline CDR1 is SGHNT and CDR2 is YENEEA. The CDR3 DNA reads TGTGTCAGCAGTAAACGCGGAACCACAGATACGCAGTATCTT. Translating it yields CVSSKRGTTDTQYL.